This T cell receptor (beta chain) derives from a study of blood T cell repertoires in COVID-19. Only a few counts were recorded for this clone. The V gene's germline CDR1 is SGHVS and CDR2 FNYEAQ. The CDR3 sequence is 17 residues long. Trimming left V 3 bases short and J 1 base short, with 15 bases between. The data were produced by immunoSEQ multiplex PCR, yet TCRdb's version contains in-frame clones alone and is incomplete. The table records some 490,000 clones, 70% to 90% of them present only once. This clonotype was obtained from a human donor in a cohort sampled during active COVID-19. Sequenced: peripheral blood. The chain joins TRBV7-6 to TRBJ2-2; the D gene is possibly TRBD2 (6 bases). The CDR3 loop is CASSFPFGTLNTGELFF. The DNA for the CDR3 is TGTGCCAGCAGCTTTCCCTTTGGGACTTTGAACACCGGGGAGCTGTTTTTT.